These 31 T cell receptor beta chains share one sample of origin, sequenced in a study of OX40 agonist ivuxolimab in advanced cancers. Repertoires were generated with immunoSEQ multiplex PCR, while TCRdb's copy carries only in-frame clones and drops some. The data contain approximately 69,000 clones, roughly 94% of them singletons. Sequencing used CD4+ or CD8+ T cells sorted from blood, obtained in a trial of the OX40 agonist ivuxolimab. These receptor sequences come from an adult with an advanced solid tumor such as melanoma, head and neck, liver or kidney cancer.

The chain employs TRBV27 and TRBJ2-5; D unclear. Germline V gives CDR1 MNHEY, CDR2 SMNVEV (reference sequence). CDR3 length: 13 residues. Trimming stripped 5 bases from V and 0 bases from J, with 7 bases between. CDR3 in amino acids: CASSGPYQETQYF. The CDR3, as DNA: TGTGCCAGCAGTGGCCCGTACCAAGAGACCCAGTACTTC.

The CDR3 loop reads CASSQDLRGPPDEQFF. CDR3 coding DNA: TGCGCCAGCAGCCAAGATCTGAGGGGGCCCCCGGATGAGCAGTTCTTC. The rearrangement links TRBV4-1 to TRBJ2-1, with 7 bases that match TRBD1. The V and J ends lost 0 bases and 8 bases, in that order; junction bases with no gene match: 10. CDR1 is MGHRA and CDR2 is YSYEKL in the germline V gene. CDR3 length: 16 amino acids.

This rearrangement joins TRBV4-2 to TRBJ1-5, with D maybe TRBD1 (6 bases). V was shortened by 0 bases and J by 2 bases, with 14 bases between the two germline ends. This CDR3 is 17 amino acids long. CDR1 is LGHNA and CDR2 is YNFKEQ in the germline V gene. CDR3 residues: CASSQDGGGAGNQPQHF. The CDR3 DNA follows: TGTGCCAGCAGCCAAGATGGTGGGGGCGCGGGCAATCAGCCCCAGCATTTT.

V is TRBV19 and J is TRBJ1-5, with 7 bases fitting TRBD1. The trim removed 7 bases at V and 3 bases at J, leaving 6 bases unmatched. The CDR3 contains 14 residues. Germline lookup yields CDR1 LNHDA and CDR2 SQIVND (reference sequence). The CDR3 DNA is TGTGCCAGTATTACAGGGGACCACAATCAGCCCCAGCATTTT. It yields the protein CASITGDHNQPQHF.

This chain connects TRBV19 to TRBJ1-1, with 11 bases identical to TRBD1. CDR1 and CDR2 from the germline V gene are LNHDA and SQIVND (reference sequence). CDR3 length: 16 amino acids. The J segment lost 6 bases and the V segment lost 3 bases, leaving 9 bases of the junction unmatched. The CDR3, as DNA: TGTGCCAGTAGTATCATAAGGACAGGGGGCTCCGCTGAAGCTTTCTTT. Residues: CASSIIRTGGSAEAFF.

This chain connects TRBV2 to TRBJ1-3; unclear D gene. Germline V CDR1 and CDR2: SNHLY, FYNNEI. V was shortened by 6 bases and J by 2 bases, with 20 bases between the two germline ends. The CDR3 spans 17 residues. The CDR3 nucleotides are TGTGCCAGCAGGGGGAAGGCGTTTCTCTCGGCTGGAAACACCATATATTTT. As protein: CASRGKAFLSAGNTIYF.

V usage is TRBV7-9 and J usage is TRBJ2-3; 11 bases map to TRBD1. The CDR3 length is 14 residues. Per germline, CDR1 SEHNR and CDR2 FQNEAQ (reference sequence). V dropped 5 bases and J dropped 6; count of bases not matched to a gene: 4. The CDR3 DNA reads as TGTGCCAGCAGCCGGACAGGGGGCGGGGATACGCAGTATTTT. Translating gives CASSRTGGGDTQYF.

The V call is TRBV27, the J call TRBJ1-1; weak D call: TRBD1 (5 bases). The CDR3 covers 15 residues. Germline V CDR1 and CDR2: MNHEY, SMNVEV (reference sequence). V lost 5 bases and J lost 1, with 14 bases in between. CDR3 loop: CASSPLGRTNTEAFF. The CDR3 DNA follows: TGTGCCAGCAGTCCACTGGGACGGACGAACACTGAAGCTTTCTTT.

This clone was seen a single time. This chain links TRBV4-3 with TRBJ1-1; 8 nucleotides line up with TRBD1. The germline V gene has CDR1 LGHNA and CDR2 YSLEER. The CDR3 loop spans 16 amino acids. V trimming: 0 bases; J trimming: 4 bases; junction bases outside the gene matches: 7. CDR3 sequence reads: CASSQDFPGGFTEAFF. In DNA form, the CDR3 reads TGCGCCAGCAGCCAAGATTTCCCAGGGGGCTTCACTGAAGCTTTCTTT.

This chain links TRBV28 with TRBJ2-5, with 9 bases identical to TRBD1. V lost 4 bases and J lost 2; bases outside the gene matches: 8. The germline gives CDR1 MDHEN, CDR2 SYDVKM. This CDR3 is built from 16 residues. The DNA of the CDR3 is TGTGCCAGCAGTTCCCCGAGGACAGGGGTACAAGAGACCCAGTACTTC. Amino acids: CASSSPRTGVQETQYF.

V and J are TRBV7-9 and TRBJ1-1; a possible D gene is TRBD1 (5 bases). From germline, CDR1 is SEHNR and CDR2 FQNEAQ (reference sequence). CDR3 size: 13 residues. Trimming removed 5 bases from V and 4 bases from J, with 11 bases in between. In DNA form, the CDR3 reads TGTGCCAGCAGCCCCGGCGGGGGCACTGAAGCTTTCTTT. Its translation is CASSPGGGTEAFF.

This sequence joins TRBV14 and TRBJ1-2, with D perhaps TRBD1 (5 bases). This CDR3 spans 14 amino acids. In germline, CDR1 is SGHDN, CDR2 FVKESK. Trimming cost V 4 bases and J 4 bases, with 13 bases left between them. CDR3 bases: TGTGCCAGCAGCCCCCGGGACGGAATCTATGGCTACACCTTC. Amino acid sequence: CASSPRDGIYGYTF.

Remarks on this clone: The same CDR3 arises from other DNA sequences in this sample as well. V is TRBV19 and J is TRBJ1-5; tentative D call: TRBD1 (5 bases). The CDR3 is 12 residues long. V was pared by 8 bases and J by 4 bases, with 9 bases between. Germline V gene lookup returns CDR1 LNHDA and CDR2 SQIVND (reference sequence). CDR3 sequence reads: CASEQGNQPQHF. Here the CDR3 DNA reads TGTGCCAGTGAGCAGGGAAATCAGCCCCAGCATTTT. Full variable domain (remainder filled in from reference TRBV19 and TRBJ1-5): DGGITQSPKYLFRKEGQNVTLSCEQNLNHDAMYWYRQDPGQGLRLIYYSQIVNDFQKGDIAEGYSVSREKKESFPLTVTSAQKNPTAFYLCASEQGNQPQHFGDGTRLSIL.

The V and J genes are TRBV29-1 and TRBJ1-1; D call uncertain. This CDR3 is built from 13 residues. Germline V CDR1 and CDR2: SQVTM, ANQGSEA. Trimming cost V 7 bases and J 4 bases, with 16 bases left between them. The CDR3 is CSATDGSGTEAFF. The CDR3 nucleotides read TGCAGCGCCACGGACGGCAGCGGCACTGAAGCTTTCTTT.

The rearrangement joins TRBV9 to TRBJ2-1; possible D gene TRBD2, 7 bases. The germline V gene has CDR1 SGDLS and CDR2 YYNGEE. The CDR3 spans 14 residues. V lost 0 bases, J lost 8 bases, and 12 bases lay in between. The CDR3 loop reads CASSVVAGADEQFF. Written as DNA, the CDR3 is TGTGCCAGCAGCGTAGTCGCGGGGGCGGATGAGCAGTTCTTC.

The V call is TRBV6-5, the J call TRBJ1-2, with D uncertain. V gave up 5 bases and J gave up 4 bases, with 14 bases separating them. CDR3 length: 14 amino acids. The germline V gene has CDR1 MNHEY and CDR2 SVGAGI. The CDR3 loop reads CASSPSGPIYGYTF. The CDR3 DNA follows: TGTGCCAGCAGTCCTTCCGGGCCTATCTATGGCTACACCTTC.

The chain combines TRBV7-9 with TRBJ1-2, with a possible D match to TRBD1 (6 bases). The ends were cut back, 1 base at V and 6 bases at J, with 15 bases in the middle. CDR1 and CDR2 from the germline V gene are SEHNR and FQNEAQ (reference sequence). The CDR3 spans 15 residues. Here the CDR3 reads CASSLDRARKHGYTF. For the CDR3, the DNA is TGTGCCAGCAGCTTAGACAGGGCGCGTAAGCATGGCTACACCTTC.

The V call is TRBV27, the J call TRBJ2-7; TRBD2 aligns across 7 bases. The V and J ends lost 2 bases and 3 bases, in that order; junction bases with no gene match: 4. Germline CDR1 is MNHEY and CDR2 is SMNVEV (reference sequence). The CDR3 runs 14 residues. Here the CDR3 reads CASSLAGRDYEQYF. CDR3 nucleotides: TGTGCCAGCAGTTTAGCGGGGAGGGACTACGAGCAGTACTTC.

The chain links TRBV7-8 to TRBJ1-5; D is unresolved. The CDR3 has 14 amino acids. The germline V gene has CDR1 SGHVS and CDR2 FQNEAQ. Trimming removed 1 base from V and 2 bases from J, with 6 bases in between. The CDR3 sequence is CASSLEVRNQPQHF. DNA for the CDR3: TGTGCCAGCAGCTTAGAGGTTCGCAATCAGCCCCAGCATTTT.

The rearrangement joins TRBV30 to TRBJ2-5; TRBD1 aligns across 8 bases. The CDR3 length is 14 residues. V trimming: 0 bases; J trimming: 3 bases; junction bases outside the gene matches: 3. Looked up from germline, CDR1 is GTSNPN and CDR2 is SVGIG (reference sequence). CDR3 amino acids: CAWSVEDREETQYF. The CDR3 DNA sequence: TGTGCCTGGAGTGTGGAGGACAGGGAAGAGACCCAGTACTTC.

CDR3 bases: TGTGCCAGCACACGAGACCGGAGCGTGAGCGGATGGGGGATGACAGATACGCAGTATTTT. Protein product: CASTRDRSVSGWGMTDTQYF. V usage is TRBV5-4 and J usage is TRBJ2-3; D is tentatively TRBD1 or TRBD2 (5 bases each). Deletions cut 6 bases from V and 3 bases from J, with 32 bases between. There are 20 residues in the CDR3. Germline V gene sequence: CDR1 SGHNT, CDR2 YYREEE (reference sequence). Full variable domain (rest looked up from reference TRBV5-4 and TRBJ2-3): ETGVTQSPTHLIKTRGQQVTLRCSSQSGHNTVSWYQQALGQGPQFIFQYYREEENGRGNFPPRFSGLQFPNYSSELNVNALELDDSALYLCASTRDRSVSGWGMTDTQYFGPGTRLTVL.

The V gene is TRBV6-5, the J gene TRBJ1-6; a weak D match, TRBD1 (5 bases). CDR3 length: 16 residues. CDR1 and CDR2 (germline): MNHEY, SVGAGI. The V end was cut by 4 bases, the J end by 7 bases, with 17 bases between. The CDR3 bases are TGTGCCAGCAGTTCCCTCGAGGGACGGATGAATTCACCCCTCCACTTT. Translation gives CASSSLEGRMNSPLHF.

The chain joins TRBV14 to TRBJ1-1, with 7 bases fitting TRBD1. CDR3 length: 15 residues. Unmatched junction bases numbered 12, after V lost 4 bases and J lost 7 bases. Germline V gene sequence: CDR1 SGHDN, CDR2 FVKESK. The chain's CDR3 is CASSPRTDRADEAFF. For the CDR3, the DNA is TGTGCCAGCAGCCCTAGAACCGACAGGGCGGATGAAGCTTTCTTT.

This sequence joins TRBV6-5 and TRBJ1-1, with D unresolved. The CDR3 runs to 13 residues. Germline V lookup: CDR1 MNHEY, CDR2 SVGAGI. V shed 3 bases and J shed 4 bases, with 9 bases lying between them. The CDR3 sequence: CASSYPQGTEAFF. CDR3 nucleotides: TGTGCCAGCAGTTATCCTCAAGGCACTGAAGCTTTCTTT.

This clone was picked up one time. The rearrangement joins TRBV19 to TRBJ2-7; a possible D gene is TRBD2 (6 bases). This CDR3 has 14 residues. Trimming took 7 bases from V and 6 from J, leaving 19 bases between them. Germline-derived CDR1 and CDR2 are LNHDA and SQIVND (reference sequence). The DNA of the CDR3 is TGTGCCAGTACCTGGGGACCCTTCGGGGGCGAGCAGTACTTC. The encoded protein is CASTWGPFGGEQYF.

The genes are TRBV20-1 and TRBJ2-4; D remains unclear. V was clipped by 1 base and J by 6 bases, with 4 bases between them. The length of the CDR3 is 11 residues. The germline V gene has CDR1 DFQATT and CDR2 SNEGSKA (reference sequence). CDR3 coding DNA: TGCAGTGCTAGAGGGGTAAACATTCAGTACTTC. The encoded protein is CSARGVNIQYF.

The rearrangement joins TRBV4-2 to TRBJ1-5, with 9 bases aligning to TRBD1. Germline trimming cut 0 bases from V and 6 bases from J; bases unmatched to any gene: 6. Germline V CDR1 and CDR2: LGHNA, YNFKEQ. The length of the CDR3 is 16 residues. This CDR3 reads CASSQELQGASQPQHF. CDR3 sequence (DNA): TGTGCCAGCAGCCAAGAATTACAGGGGGCAAGTCAGCCCCAGCATTTT.

The genes are TRBV4-1 and TRBJ2-1; D uncertain. The CDR3 length is 17 residues. Germline-derived CDR1 and CDR2 are MGHRA and YSYEKL. V was trimmed by 1 base and J by 0 bases, leaving 13 bases between them. For the CDR3, the DNA is TGCGCCAGCAGCCAAGTGGAGCGCAAAAGCTCCTACAATGAGCAGTTCTTC. This codes for CASSQVERKSSYNEQFF.

The rearrangement links TRBV7-3 to TRBJ2-5; TRBD1 aligns across 7 bases. This CDR3 is 13 amino acids long. Germline loops: CDR1 SGHTA, CDR2 FQGTGA. Unmatched junction bases numbered 3, after V lost 5 bases and J lost 3 bases. CDR3 amino acids: CASSPGTEETQYF. The CDR3 bases are TGTGCCAGCAGCCCCGGGACAGAAGAGACCCAGTACTTC.

This clone showed up just a few times. This CDR3 is CASSYSASGTGFGYTF. CDR3 nucleotides: TGTGCCAGCAGTTACTCCGCGTCCGGGACAGGGTTTGGCTACACCTTC. J is TRBJ1-2 and V is TRBV27; 9 bases map to TRBD1. The V segment lost 4 bases and the J segment 7 bases; nucleotides outside the gene matches: 13. The CDR3 length is 16 residues. The germline V gene encodes CDR1 MNHEY and CDR2 SMNVEV (reference sequence).

The V gene is TRBV2, the J gene TRBJ2-2; TRBD2 aligns across 9 bases. From germline, CDR1 is SNHLY and CDR2 FYNNEI. The V segment lost 6 bases and the J segment 5 bases; nucleotides outside the gene matches: 13. The CDR3 sequence is 17 residues long. The CDR3 sequence: CASSDHGGGAMTGELFF. The CDR3 region has the DNA TGTGCCAGCAGCGACCATGGCGGGGGGGCAATGACCGGGGAGCTGTTTTTT.